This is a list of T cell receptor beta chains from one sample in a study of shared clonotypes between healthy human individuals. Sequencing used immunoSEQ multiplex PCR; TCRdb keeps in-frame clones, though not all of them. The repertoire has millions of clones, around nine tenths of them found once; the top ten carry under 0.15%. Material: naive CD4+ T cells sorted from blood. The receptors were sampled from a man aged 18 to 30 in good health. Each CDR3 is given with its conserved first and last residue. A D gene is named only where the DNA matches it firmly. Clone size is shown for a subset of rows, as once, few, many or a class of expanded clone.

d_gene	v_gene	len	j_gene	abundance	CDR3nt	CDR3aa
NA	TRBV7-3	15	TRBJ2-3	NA	TGTGCCAGCAGCCCGGGTAGGGCGGGCACAGATACGCAGTATTTT	CASSPGRAGTDTQYF
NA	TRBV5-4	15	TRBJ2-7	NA	TGTGCCAGCAGCTTGGCTGGCGCCGGATCGTACGAGCAGTACTTC	CASSLAGAGSYEQYF
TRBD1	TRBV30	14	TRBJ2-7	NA	TGTGCCTGGAGGGGGACAGGGTCCCTTTACGAGCAGTACTTC	CAWRGTGSLYEQYF
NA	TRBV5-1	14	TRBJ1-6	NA	TGCGCCAGCAGCTTGGGACAGGATAATTCACCCCTCCACTTT	CASSLGQDNSPLHF
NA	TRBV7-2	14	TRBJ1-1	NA	TGTGCCAGCAGCTTGGAGGGGGTATTAACTGAAGCTTTCTTT	CASSLEGVLTEAFF
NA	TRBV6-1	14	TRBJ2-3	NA	TGTGCCAGCAGTGAAGGGGCTAGCACAGATACGCAGTATTTT	CASSEGASTDTQYF
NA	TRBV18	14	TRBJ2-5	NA	TGTGCCAGCTCACCGGACTACTTTGTAGAGACCCAGTACTTC	CASSPDYFVETQYF
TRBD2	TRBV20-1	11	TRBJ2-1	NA	TGCAGTGCTCAGGGAGGGGATGAGCAGTTCTTC	CSAQGGDEQFF
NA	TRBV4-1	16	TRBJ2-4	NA	TGCGCCAGCAGCCAAGATGTCGGTATCGCCAAAAACATTCAGTACTTC	CASSQDVGIAKNIQYF
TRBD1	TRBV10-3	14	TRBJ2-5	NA	TGTGCCATCAGTGAAGGGAGGACAGGGGAGGACCAGTACTTC	CAISEGRTGEDQYF
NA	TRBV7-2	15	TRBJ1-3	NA	TGTGCCAGCAGCTTAGCAGGGGGCTCTGGAAACACCATATATTTT	CASSLAGGSGNTIYF
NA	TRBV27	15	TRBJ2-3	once	TGTGCCAGCAGCCTTGGGCTAGCGCGCACAGATACGCAGTATTTT	CASSLGLARTDTQYF
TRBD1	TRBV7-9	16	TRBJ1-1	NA	TGTGCCAGCAACGAAGGGACAGAGTCACTACCCCTTGAAGCTTTCTTT	CASNEGTESLPLEAFF
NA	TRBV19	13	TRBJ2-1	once	TGTGCCAGTAGTGTTCGGGACAAACGGGGTCAGTTCTTC	CASSVRDKRGQFF
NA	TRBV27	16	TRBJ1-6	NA	TGTGCCAGCAGGGGTACGGCCAGCTCCTATAATTCACCCCTCCACTTT	CASRGTASSYNSPLHF
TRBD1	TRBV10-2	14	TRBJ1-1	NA	TGCGCCAGCATACGTACAGGGGGGGACACTGAAGCTTTCTTT	CASIRTGGDTEAFF
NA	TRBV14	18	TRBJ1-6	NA	TGTGCCAGCAGCCAAGATCATCCAGGCTTCTCCTATAATTCACCCCTCCACTTT	CASSQDHPGFSYNSPLHF
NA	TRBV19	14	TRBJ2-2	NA	TGTGCCAGTAGTATAAGTCTACCCACCGGGGAGCTGTTTTTT	CASSISLPTGELFF
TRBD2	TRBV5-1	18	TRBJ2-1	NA	TGCGCCAGCAGCTTGACCGGGACTAGCGGGCTTTTGCTCAATGAGCAGTTCTTC	CASSLTGTSGLLLNEQFF
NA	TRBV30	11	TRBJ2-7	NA	TGTGCCTCTGCCGTAATCGACGAGCAGTACTTC	CASAVIDEQYF
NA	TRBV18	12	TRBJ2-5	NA	TGTGCCAGCTCAGGCGATCAAGAGACCCAGTACTTC	CASSGDQETQYF